This T cell receptor beta chain was sequenced in a study of cytomegalovirus exposure and HLA in healthy donors. Healthy bone marrow donors made up the donor group. It was with 60 Vbeta and 13 Jbeta primers that the PCR ran. Profiled with immunoSEQ multiplex PCR; TCRdb holds only in-frame clones, not every one. This specimen shows approximately 210,000 clones; the ten leading clones hold about 1%. About this clone: The antigen remains undetermined.

The CDR3 is made up of 13 amino acids. From germline, CDR1 is SQVTM and CDR2 ANQGSEA. The germline V and J ends were trimmed by 1 base and 3 bases, with 9 bases remaining between them. Study-wide points: In vitro checks showed that a few CMV-associated chains really do target CMV antigens. Clonal expansion, a later analysis showed, was greater in HLA-associated TCR beta chains than in equally common others. The authors enumerated 164 TCR beta chains as linked to cytomegalovirus.

The receptor comes from a woman aged 25 to 39 in good health and CMV-seropositive. Sequenced input: PBMCs. V is TRBV29-1 and J is TRBJ1-2, with a possible D match to TRBD1 (5 bases). CDR3 sequence: CSVEGGADYGYTF. CDR3 DNA sequence: TGCAGCGTTGAAGGGGGCGCAGACTATGGCTACACCTTC.